Sequencing of this TCR beta chain was carried out in a study of T cell repertoires in cytomegalovirus infection. The study's findings and limits: Identification of carriers of CMV plus the relevant HLA was performed using cumulative public TCR beta family frequency. HLA-C-restricted CMV-specific TCR beta clonotypes prevailed in the ex vivo response.

Regarding this clonotype: Its antigen is not known.

The germline V gene has CDR1 LGHDT and CDR2 YNNKEL (reference sequence). The CDR3 sequence is 11 residues long. The V gene lost 1 base and the J gene lost 5 bases, with 3 bases spanning the gap. TCRdb reprocessed the reads with MiXCR, giving one entry per CDR3 protein. The sample yields more than 400,000 distinct CDR3 sequences, less than 30% seen once. The chain links TRBV3-1 to TRBJ2-7; no reliable D call. This TCR came from a human donor in good health (CMV status not recorded). Some clones in this sample may be carry-over from other donors' samples. The source material was PBMCs. This chain's CDR3 is CASSQGNEQYV. The CDR3 bases are TGTGCCAGCAGCCAAGGCAACGAGCAGTACGTC.